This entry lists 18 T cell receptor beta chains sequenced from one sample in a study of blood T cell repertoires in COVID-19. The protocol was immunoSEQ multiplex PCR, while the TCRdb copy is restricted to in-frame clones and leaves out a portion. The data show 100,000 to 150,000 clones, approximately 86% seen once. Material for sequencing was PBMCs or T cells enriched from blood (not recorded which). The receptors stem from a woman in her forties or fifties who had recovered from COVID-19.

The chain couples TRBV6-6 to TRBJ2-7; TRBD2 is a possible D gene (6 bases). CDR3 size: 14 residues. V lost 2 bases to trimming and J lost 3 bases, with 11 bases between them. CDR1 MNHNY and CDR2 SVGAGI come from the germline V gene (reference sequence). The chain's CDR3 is CASSYGGYLYEQYF. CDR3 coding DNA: TGTGCCAGCAGTTACGGGGGGTATCTCTACGAGCAGTACTTC.

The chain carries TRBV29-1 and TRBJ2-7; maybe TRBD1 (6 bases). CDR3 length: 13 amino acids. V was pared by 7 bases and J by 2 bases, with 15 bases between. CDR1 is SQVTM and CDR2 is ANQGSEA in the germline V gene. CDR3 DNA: TGCAGCGCGAAACGTGGGGGCGCCTACGAGCAGTACTTC. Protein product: CSAKRGGAYEQYF.

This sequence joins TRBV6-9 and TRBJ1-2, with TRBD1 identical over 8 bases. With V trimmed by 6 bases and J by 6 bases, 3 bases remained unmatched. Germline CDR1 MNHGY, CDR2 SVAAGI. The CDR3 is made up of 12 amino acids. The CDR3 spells CASSLDRDGYTF. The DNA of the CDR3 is TGTGCCAGCAGCTTGGACAGGGATGGCTACACCTTC.

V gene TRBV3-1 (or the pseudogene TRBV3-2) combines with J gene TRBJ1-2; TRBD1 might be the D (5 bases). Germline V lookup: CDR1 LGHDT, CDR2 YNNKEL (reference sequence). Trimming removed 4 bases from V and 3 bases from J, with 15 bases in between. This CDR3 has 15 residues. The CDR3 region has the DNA TGTGCCAGCAGCCCAATGGCAGGGCTTCACTATGGCTACACCTTC. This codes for CASSPMAGLHYGYTF.

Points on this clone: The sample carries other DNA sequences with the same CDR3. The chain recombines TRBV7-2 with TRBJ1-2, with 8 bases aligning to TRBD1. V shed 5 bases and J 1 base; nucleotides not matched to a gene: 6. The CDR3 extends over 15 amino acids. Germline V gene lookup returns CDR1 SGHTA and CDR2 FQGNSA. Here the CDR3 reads CASSPGQELNYGYTF. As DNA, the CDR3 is TGTGCCAGCAGCCCGGGACAGGAACTTAACTATGGCTACACCTTC. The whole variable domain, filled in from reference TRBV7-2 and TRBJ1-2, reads GAGVSQSPSNKVTEKGKDVELRCDPISGHTALYWYRQSLGQGLEFLIYFQGNSAPDKSGLPSDRFSAERTGGSVSTLTIQRTQQEDSAVYLCASSPGQELNYGYTFGSGTRLTVV.

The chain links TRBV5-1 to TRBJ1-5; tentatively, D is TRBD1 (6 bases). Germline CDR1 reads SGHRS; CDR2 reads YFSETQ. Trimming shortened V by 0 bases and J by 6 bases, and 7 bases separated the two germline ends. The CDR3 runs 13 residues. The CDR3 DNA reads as TGCGCCAGCAGCTTGGGGACAGCTCAGCCCCAGCATTTT. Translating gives CASSLGTAQPQHF.

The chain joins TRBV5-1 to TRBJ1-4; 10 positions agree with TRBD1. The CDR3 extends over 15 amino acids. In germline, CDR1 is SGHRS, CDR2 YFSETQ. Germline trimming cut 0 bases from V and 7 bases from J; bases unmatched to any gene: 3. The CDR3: CASSLGTGGTEKLFF. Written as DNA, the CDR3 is TGCGCCAGCAGCTTGGGGACAGGGGGAACTGAAAAACTGTTTTTT.

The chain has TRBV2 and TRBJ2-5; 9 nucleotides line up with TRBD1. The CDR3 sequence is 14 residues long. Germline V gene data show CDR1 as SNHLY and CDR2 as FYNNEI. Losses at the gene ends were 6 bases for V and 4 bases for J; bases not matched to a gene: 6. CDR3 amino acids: CASRETGGIETQYF. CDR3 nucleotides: TGTGCCAGCAGGGAAACAGGGGGCATAGAGACCCAGTACTTC. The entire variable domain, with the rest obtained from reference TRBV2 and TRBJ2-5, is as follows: EPEVTQTPSHQVTQMGQEVILRCVPISNHLYFYWYRQILGQKVEFLVSFYNNEISEKSEIFDDQFSVERPDGSNFTLKIRSTKLEDSAMYFCASRETGGIETQYFGPGTRLLVL.

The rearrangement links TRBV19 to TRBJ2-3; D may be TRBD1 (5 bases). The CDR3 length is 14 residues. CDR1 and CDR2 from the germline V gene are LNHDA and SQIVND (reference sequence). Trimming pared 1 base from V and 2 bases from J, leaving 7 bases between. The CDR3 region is CASSIVGVTDTQYF. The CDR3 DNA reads TGTGCCAGTAGTATAGTAGGGGTCACAGATACGCAGTATTTT.

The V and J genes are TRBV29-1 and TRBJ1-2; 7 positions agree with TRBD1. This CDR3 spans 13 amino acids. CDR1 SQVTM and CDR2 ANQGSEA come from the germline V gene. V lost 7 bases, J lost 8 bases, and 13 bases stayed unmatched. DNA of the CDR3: TGCAGCGCTGCCCCAGACAGGGTGGGGGGCTACACCTTC. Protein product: CSAAPDRVGGYTF.

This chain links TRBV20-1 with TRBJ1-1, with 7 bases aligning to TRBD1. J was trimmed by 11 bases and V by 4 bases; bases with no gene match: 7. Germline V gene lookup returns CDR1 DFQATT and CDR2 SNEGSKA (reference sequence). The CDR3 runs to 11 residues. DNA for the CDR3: TGCAGTGCTACTCCTGACAGGGAGGCTTTCTTT. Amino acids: CSATPDREAFF.

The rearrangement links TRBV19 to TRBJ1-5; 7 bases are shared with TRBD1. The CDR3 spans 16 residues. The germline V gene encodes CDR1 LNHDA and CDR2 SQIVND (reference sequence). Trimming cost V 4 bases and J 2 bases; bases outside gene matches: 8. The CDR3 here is CASSRQGRSGNQPQHF. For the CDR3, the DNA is TGTGCCAGTAGTAGACAGGGTCGAAGCGGCAATCAGCCCCAGCATTTT.

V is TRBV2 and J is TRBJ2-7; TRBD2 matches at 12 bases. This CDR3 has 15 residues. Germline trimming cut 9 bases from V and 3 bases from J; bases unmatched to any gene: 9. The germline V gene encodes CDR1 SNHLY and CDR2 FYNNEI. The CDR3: CASDVPSGGGYEQYF. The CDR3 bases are TGTGCCAGTGACGTCCCTAGCGGGGGGGGCTACGAGCAGTACTTC.

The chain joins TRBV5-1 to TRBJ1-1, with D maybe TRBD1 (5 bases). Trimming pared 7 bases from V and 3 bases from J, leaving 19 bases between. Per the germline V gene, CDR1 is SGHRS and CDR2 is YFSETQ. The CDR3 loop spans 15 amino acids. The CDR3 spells CASSRGGTGDTEAFF. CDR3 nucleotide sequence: TGCGCCAGCTCCCGTGGGGGGACGGGGGACACTGAAGCTTTCTTT.

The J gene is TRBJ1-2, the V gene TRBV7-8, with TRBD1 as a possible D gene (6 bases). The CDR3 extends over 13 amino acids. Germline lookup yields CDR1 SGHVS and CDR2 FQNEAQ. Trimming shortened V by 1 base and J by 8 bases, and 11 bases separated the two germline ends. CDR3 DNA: TGTGCCAGCAGCTTAGGGGGGCACGGGGGCTACACCTTC. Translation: CASSLGGHGGYTF. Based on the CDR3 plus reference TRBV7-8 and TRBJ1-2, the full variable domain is GAGVSQSPRYKVAKRGQDVALRCDPISGHVSLFWYQQALGQGPEFLTYFQNEAQLDKSGLPSDRFFAERPEGSVSTLKIQRTQQEDSAVYLCASSLGGHGGYTFGSGTRLTVV.

The CDR3 bases are TGTGCCAGTAGTCGTGCTCAGGGAATCGATACTGAAGCTTTCTTT. Translation: CASSRAQGIDTEAFF. V usage is TRBV19 and J usage is TRBJ1-1; a possible D gene is TRBD1 (5 bases). From germline, CDR1 is LNHDA and CDR2 SQIVND (reference sequence). V dropped 5 bases and J dropped 5 bases, with 18 bases sitting between them. The CDR3 is 15 amino acids.

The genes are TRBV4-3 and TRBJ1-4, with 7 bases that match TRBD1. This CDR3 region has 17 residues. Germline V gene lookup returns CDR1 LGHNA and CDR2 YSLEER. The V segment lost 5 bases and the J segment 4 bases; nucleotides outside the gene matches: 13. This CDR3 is CASSSRFRGRGNEKLFF. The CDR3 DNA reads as TGCGCCAGCAGCTCAAGATTCAGGGGGAGAGGTAATGAAAAACTGTTTTTT.

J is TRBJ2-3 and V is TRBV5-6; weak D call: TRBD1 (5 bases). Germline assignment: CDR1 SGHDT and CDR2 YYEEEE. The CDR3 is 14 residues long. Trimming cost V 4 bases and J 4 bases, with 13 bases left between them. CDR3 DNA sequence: TGTGCCAGCAGCCATGGATTCAGGGCAGATACGCAGTATTTT. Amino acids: CASSHGFRADTQYF.